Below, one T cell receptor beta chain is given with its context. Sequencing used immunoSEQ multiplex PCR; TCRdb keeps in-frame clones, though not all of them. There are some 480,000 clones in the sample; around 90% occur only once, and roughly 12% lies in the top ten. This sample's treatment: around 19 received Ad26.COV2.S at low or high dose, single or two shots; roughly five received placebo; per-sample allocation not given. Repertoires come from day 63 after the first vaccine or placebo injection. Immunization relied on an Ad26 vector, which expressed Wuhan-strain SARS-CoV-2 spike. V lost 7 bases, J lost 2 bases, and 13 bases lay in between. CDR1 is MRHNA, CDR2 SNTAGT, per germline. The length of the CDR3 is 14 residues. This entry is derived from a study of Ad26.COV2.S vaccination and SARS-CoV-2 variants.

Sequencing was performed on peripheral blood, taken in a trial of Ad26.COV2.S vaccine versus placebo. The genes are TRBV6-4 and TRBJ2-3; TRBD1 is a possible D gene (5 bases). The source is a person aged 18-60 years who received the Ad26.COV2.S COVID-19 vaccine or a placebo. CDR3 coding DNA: TGTGCCAGCATCTTACCTGGGGCCACAGATACGCAGTATTTT. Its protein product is CASILPGATDTQYF.